The clone carrying this T cell receptor beta chain was detected a few times. The sample belongs to a study of T cell responses to AZD1222 COVID-19 vaccine. Profiled with immunoSEQ multiplex PCR; TCRdb holds only in-frame clones, not every one. This repertoire shows under 95,000 clones, about 90% found once; its top ten account for over 1.1%. Trimming took 2 bases from V and 6 from J, leaving 14 bases between them. CDR3 length: 14 residues. Germline-derived CDR1 and CDR2 are SGHDT and YYEEEE. The rearrangement joins TRBV5-6 to TRBJ1-2; TRBD1 might be the D (6 bases). Sample: peripheral blood, taken 28 days after the second AZD1222 dose. The receptor was derived from an adult who received the AZD1222 COVID-19 vaccine. The CDR3 is CASSFIAGDNGYTF. The CDR3 DNA reads TGTGCCAGCAGCTTTATCGCAGGGGATAATGGCTACACCTTC.